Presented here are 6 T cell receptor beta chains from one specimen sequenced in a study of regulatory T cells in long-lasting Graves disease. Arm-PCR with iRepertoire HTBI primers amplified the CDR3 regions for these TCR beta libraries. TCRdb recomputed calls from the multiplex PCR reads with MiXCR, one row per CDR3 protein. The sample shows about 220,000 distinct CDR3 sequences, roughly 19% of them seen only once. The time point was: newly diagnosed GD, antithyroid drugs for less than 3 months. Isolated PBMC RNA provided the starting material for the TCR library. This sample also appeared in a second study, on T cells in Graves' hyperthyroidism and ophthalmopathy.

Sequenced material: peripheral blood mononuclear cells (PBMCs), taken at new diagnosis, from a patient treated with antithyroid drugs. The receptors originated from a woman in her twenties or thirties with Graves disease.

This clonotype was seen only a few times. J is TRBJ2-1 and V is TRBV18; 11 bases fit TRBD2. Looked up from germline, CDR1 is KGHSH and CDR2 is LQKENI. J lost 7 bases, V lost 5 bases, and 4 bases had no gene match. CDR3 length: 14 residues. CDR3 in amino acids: CASSSTSGKNEQFF. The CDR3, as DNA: TGTGCCAGCTCATCGACTAGCGGGAAAAATGAGCAGTTCTTC.

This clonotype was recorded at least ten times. The CDR3 reads CSAIIAGGGQETQYF. DNA of the CDR3: TGCAGTGCCATAATAGCGGGAGGGGGCCAAGAGACCCAGTACTTC. The chain carries TRBV20-1 and TRBJ2-5; 11 nucleotides agree with TRBD2. Germline loops: CDR1 DFQATT, CDR2 SNEGSKA (reference sequence). This CDR3 region has 15 residues. J lost 1 base, V lost 6 bases, and 7 bases had no gene match.

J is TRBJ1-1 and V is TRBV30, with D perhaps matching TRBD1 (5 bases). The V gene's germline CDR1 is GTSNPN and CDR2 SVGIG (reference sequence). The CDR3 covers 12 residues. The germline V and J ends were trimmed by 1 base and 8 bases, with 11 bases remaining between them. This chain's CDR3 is CAWSGDSFEAFF. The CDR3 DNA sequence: TGTGCCTGGAGTGGTGACAGCTTCGAAGCTTTCTTT.

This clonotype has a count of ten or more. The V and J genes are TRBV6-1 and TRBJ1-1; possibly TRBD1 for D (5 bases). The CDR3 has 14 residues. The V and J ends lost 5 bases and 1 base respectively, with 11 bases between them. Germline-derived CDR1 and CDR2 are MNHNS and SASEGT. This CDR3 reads CASSLHGGNTEAFF. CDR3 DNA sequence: TGTGCCAGCAGTCTCCATGGGGGGAACACTGAAGCTTTCTTT.

In DNA form, the CDR3 reads TGCGCCAGCAGCCGGGACCTCCTCGAGCAGTACTTC. Its translation: CASSRDLLEQYF. This chain uses TRBV5-1 with TRBJ2-7; D may match TRBD1 or TRBD2 (5 bases each). V was cut by 4 bases and J by 6 bases, with 11 bases left in between. Germline V gene sequence: CDR1 SGHRS, CDR2 YFSETQ. This CDR3 has 12 amino acids.

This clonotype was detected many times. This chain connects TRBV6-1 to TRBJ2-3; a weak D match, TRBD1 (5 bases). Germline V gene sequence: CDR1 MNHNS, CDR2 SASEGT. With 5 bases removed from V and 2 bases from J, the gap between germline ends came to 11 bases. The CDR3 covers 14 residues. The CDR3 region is CASSKGVATDTQYF. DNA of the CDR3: TGTGCCAGCAGTAAAGGGGTGGCCACAGATACGCAGTATTTT.